Shown below are 17 T cell receptor beta chains from a single sample sequenced in a study of shared clonotypes between healthy human individuals. Naive CD8 populations comprised CD45RO-negative cells positively selected for CCR7, excluding terminally differentiated effector memory CD45RA+ cells. Clones were read by immunoSEQ multiplex PCR, and TCRdb kept only the in-frame ones, dropping some. The sample carries about 2,200,000 clones, about 92% recorded once. The sequenced material came from naive CD8+ T cells from PBMCs. The receptors were sampled from a man aged 18 to 29 in good health. Some clones in this sample may be carry-over from other donors' samples.

The chain is built from TRBV11-2 and TRBJ2-7; 7 bases are a match to TRBD1. V lost 2 bases and J lost 4; bases outside the gene matches: 8. Germline CDR1 SGHAT, CDR2 FQNNGV. The CDR3 runs to 15 residues. CDR3 sequence: CASSLPGTANYEQYF. The CDR3 DNA is TGTGCCAGCAGCTTACCCGGGACAGCTAATTACGAGCAGTACTTC.

The chain recombines TRBV9 with TRBJ2-7; no clear D gene. CDR3 length equals 15 residues. Deletions cut 0 bases from V and 2 bases from J, with 12 bases between. The germline V gene has CDR1 SGDLS and CDR2 YYNGEE. The CDR3 protein is CASSVAERVTYEQYF. DNA of the CDR3: TGTGCCAGCAGCGTAGCTGAACGGGTGACCTACGAGCAGTACTTC. Full variable domain (missing parts from reference TRBV9 and TRBJ2-7): DSGVTQTPKHLITATGQRVTLRCSPRSGDLSVYWYQQSLDQGLQFLIQYYNGEERAKGNILERFSAQQFPDLHSELNLSSLELGDSALYFCASSVAERVTYEQYFGPGTRLTVT.

J is TRBJ2-1 and V is TRBV29-1, with TRBD1 matching 9 bases. CDR1 and CDR2 (germline): SQVTM, ANQGSEA. CDR3 size: 15 residues. With V trimmed by 0 bases and J by 9 bases, 9 bases remained unmatched. CDR3 sequence (DNA): TGCAGCGTTGAAGACCCCGGGACAGGGTGGGGTGAGCAGTTCTTC. It specifies CSVEDPGTGWGEQFF.

V is TRBV4-2 and J is TRBJ1-1; 11 bases fit TRBD1. This CDR3 spans 16 amino acids. Looked up from germline, CDR1 is LGHNA and CDR2 is YNFKEQ. J gave up 5 bases and V 4 bases, and 9 bases lay outside the gene matches. CDR3 sequence: CASSPRTGGAFTEAFF. In nucleotides, the CDR3 is TGTGCCAGCAGCCCCAGGACAGGGGGCGCGTTTACTGAAGCTTTCTTT.

This sequence joins TRBV10-3 and TRBJ2-1, with 8 bases lining up with TRBD2. Trimming at V came to 10 bases and at J to 7 bases, leaving 15 bases not matched to a gene. From germline, CDR1 is ENHRY and CDR2 SYGVKD. The CDR3 is 15 amino acids. The CDR3: CATSSGEGTTNEQFF. CDR3 sequence (DNA): TGTGCCACGAGTAGCGGGGAGGGGACGACGAATGAGCAGTTCTTC.

The chain joins TRBV7-9 to TRBJ2-3; no reliable D call. The germline V gene encodes CDR1 SEHNR and CDR2 FQNEAQ (reference sequence). The V gene lost 3 bases and the J gene lost 2 bases, with 12 bases spanning the gap. The CDR3 extends over 15 amino acids. CDR3 residues: CASSFQVWDTDTQYF. The CDR3 coding sequence is TGTGCCAGCAGCTTTCAAGTGTGGGACACAGATACGCAGTATTTT.

The genes are TRBV5-1 and TRBJ2-6, with unresolved D. Germline V gene sequence: CDR1 SGHRS, CDR2 YFSETQ. The CDR3 is made up of 17 amino acids. V was pared by 1 base and J by 0 bases, with 11 bases between. CDR3 DNA: TGCGCCAGCAGCTTGCAATTGCAGGTCTCTGGGGCCAACGTCCTGACTTTC. Translating gives CASSLQLQVSGANVLTF.

The chain couples TRBV29-1 to TRBJ2-1; the D gene is possibly TRBD2 (6 bases). The CDR3 has 12 amino acids. CDR1 and CDR2 (germline): SQVTM, ANQGSEA. V dropped 2 bases and J dropped 10 bases, with 12 bases sitting between them. The CDR3 DNA sequence: TGCAGCGTTGAAATGCTGGGAGGAGAGCAGTTCTTC. As protein: CSVEMLGGEQFF.

About this clone: Other DNA sequences within the sample encode an identical CDR3. The chain is built from TRBV9 and TRBJ2-1; 7 bases align to TRBD2. The CDR3 sequence is 14 residues long. Germline V gene data show CDR1 as SGDLS and CDR2 as YYNGEE. V was clipped by 3 bases and J by 1 base; unmatched bases: 1. CDR3 in DNA: TGTGCCAGCAGCGCAGCGGGGTCCTACAATGAGCAGTTCTTC. Its translation: CASSAAGSYNEQFF.

The V gene is TRBV5-1, the J gene TRBJ1-2, with D tentatively TRBD1 (5 bases). Germline CDR1 SGHRS, CDR2 YFSETQ. This CDR3 is 15 amino acids long. Trimming shortened V by 4 bases and J by 2 bases, and 15 bases separated the two germline ends. CDR3 amino acids: CASSRPNEGNYGYTF. For the CDR3, the DNA is TGCGCCAGCAGCCGTCCTAATGAGGGGAACTATGGCTACACCTTC.

The rearrangement links TRBV4-2 to TRBJ2-1; TRBD2 agrees at 12 bases. The V gene's germline CDR1 is LGHNA and CDR2 YNFKEQ. This CDR3 has 15 amino acids. Losses at the gene ends were 1 base for V and 9 bases for J; bases not matched to a gene: 4. The CDR3 is CASSQGLAGAREQFF. CDR3 DNA: TGTGCCAGCAGCCAAGGACTAGCGGGAGCTCGTGAGCAGTTCTTC.

J is TRBJ1-1 and V is TRBV4-3; D unresolved. Germline CDR1 LGHNA, CDR2 YSLEER. V was pared by 0 bases and J by 11 bases, with 16 bases between. CDR3 length equals 14 residues. The CDR3 nucleotides are TGCGCCAGCAGCCAAGATTGGTTAAGATTTGGGGCTTTCTTT. Its translation is CASSQDWLRFGAFF.

The rearrangement uses TRBV28 and TRBJ2-4, with D perhaps being TRBD1 or TRBD2 (5 bases each). The CDR3 is made up of 12 amino acids. Trimming shortened V by 5 bases and J by 10 bases, and 12 bases separated the two germline ends. Per germline, CDR1 MDHEN and CDR2 SYDVKM. CDR3 in amino acids: CASSGPWGIQYF. DNA of the CDR3: TGTGCCAGCAGTGGCCCATGGGGGATTCAGTACTTC. Combining the CDR3 with reference TRBV28 and TRBJ2-4 gives the whole variable domain DVKVTQSSRYLVKRTGEKVFLECVQDMDHENMFWYRQDPGLGLRLIYFSYDVKMKEKGDIPEGYSVSREKKERFSLILESASTNQTSMYLCASSGPWGIQYFGAGTRLSVL.

This rearrangement joins TRBV28 to TRBJ1-5; the D gene is possibly TRBD1 (5 bases). The germline V gene encodes CDR1 MDHEN and CDR2 SYDVKM. The CDR3 is 15 residues long. Between the trimmed V and J ends, which lost 5 bases and 7 bases, there was a span of 18 bases. The CDR3 here is CASSPNSEGFQPQHF. The DNA for the CDR3 is TGTGCCAGCAGTCCCAACTCTGAGGGGTTCCAGCCCCAGCATTTT.

The chain carries TRBV7-9 and TRBJ2-3; possibly TRBD1 for D (6 bases). V shed 4 bases and J shed 1 base, with 15 bases lying between them. CDR1 is SEHNR, CDR2 FQNEAQ, per germline (reference sequence). This CDR3 region has 16 residues. CDR3 DNA sequence: TGTGCCAGCAGCTCGAGACAGGCCGAGGGCACAGATACGCAGTATTTT. Translation gives CASSSRQAEGTDTQYF.

The CDR3: CASNPGTGVLGEQFF. DNA for the CDR3: TGTGCCAGCAACCCCGGGACAGGGGTTCTCGGTGAGCAGTTCTTC. V and J are TRBV7-2 and TRBJ2-1; TRBD1 agrees at 10 bases. V gave up 7 bases and J gave up 9 bases; unmatched junction bases: 12. Looked up from germline, CDR1 is SGHTA and CDR2 is FQGNSA. CDR3 length: 15 amino acids.

The chain carries TRBV7-3 and TRBJ2-1, with D possibly being TRBD2 (6 bases). Germline V gene lookup returns CDR1 SGHTA and CDR2 FQGTGA. Trimming cost V 0 bases and J 2 bases, with 8 bases left between them. CDR3 size: 15 residues. In DNA, the CDR3 is TGTGCCAGCAGCTTAACTAGCGGTCCCTACAATGAGCAGTTCTTC. Residues: CASSLTSGPYNEQFF.